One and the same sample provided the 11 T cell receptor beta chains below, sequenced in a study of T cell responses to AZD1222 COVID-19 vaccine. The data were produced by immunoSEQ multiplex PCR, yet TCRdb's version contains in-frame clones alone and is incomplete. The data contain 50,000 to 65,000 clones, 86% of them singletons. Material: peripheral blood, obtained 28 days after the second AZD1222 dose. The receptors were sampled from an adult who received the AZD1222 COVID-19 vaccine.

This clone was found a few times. The CDR3 loop is CASSYSRGPGNSPLHF. The CDR3 DNA follows: TGTGCCAGCAGTTACTCCAGGGGGCCCGGGAATTCACCCCTCCACTTT. The chain is built from TRBV6-5 and TRBJ1-6, with 8 bases lining up with TRBD1. Per the germline V gene, CDR1 is MNHEY and CDR2 is SVGAGI. This CDR3 has 16 amino acids. With V trimmed by 0 bases and J by 7 bases, 5 bases remained unmatched.

In DNA form, the CDR3 reads TGTGCCAGCCTCCGGGGGCTATCGGGTGGGGAGTTCTTC. This codes for CASLRGLSGGEFF. The V call is TRBV12-3 or TRBV12-4, the J call TRBJ2-1; D tentatively fits TRBD1 or TRBD2 (6 bases each). The CDR3 consists of 13 residues. Deletions cut 8 bases from V and 14 bases from J, with 22 bases between.

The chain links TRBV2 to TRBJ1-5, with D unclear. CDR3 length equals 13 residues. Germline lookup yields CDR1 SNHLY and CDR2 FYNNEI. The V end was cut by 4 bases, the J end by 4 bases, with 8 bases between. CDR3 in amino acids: CASSGLKNQPQHF. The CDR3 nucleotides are TGTGCCAGCAGTGGATTAAAGAATCAGCCCCAGCATTTT.

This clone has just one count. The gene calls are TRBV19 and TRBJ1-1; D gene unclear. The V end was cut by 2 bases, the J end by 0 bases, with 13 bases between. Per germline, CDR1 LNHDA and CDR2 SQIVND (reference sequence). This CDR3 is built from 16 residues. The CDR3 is CASSISTGSLNTEAFF. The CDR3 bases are TGTGCCAGTAGTATATCAACGGGATCCTTGAACACTGAAGCTTTCTTT.

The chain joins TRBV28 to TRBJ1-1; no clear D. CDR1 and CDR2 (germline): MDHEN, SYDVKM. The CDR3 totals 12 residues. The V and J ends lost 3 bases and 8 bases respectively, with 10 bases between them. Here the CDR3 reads CASSFVMAEAFF. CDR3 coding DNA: TGTGCCAGCAGTTTCGTCATGGCCGAAGCTTTCTTT.

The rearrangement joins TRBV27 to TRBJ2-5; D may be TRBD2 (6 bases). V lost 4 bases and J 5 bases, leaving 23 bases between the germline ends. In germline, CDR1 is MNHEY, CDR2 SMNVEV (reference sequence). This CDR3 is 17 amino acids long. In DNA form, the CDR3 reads TGTGCCAGCAGTTCCCGGGGTGGGGCACTAGCCCCCGAGACCCAGTACTTC. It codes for CASSSRGGALAPETQYF.

DNA of the CDR3: TGTGCCAGCAGTTTTCTTAACTCACCCCTCCACTTT. Translation gives CASSFLNSPLHF. The chain has TRBV27 and TRBJ1-6; the D is unclear. Germline assignment: CDR1 MNHEY and CDR2 SMNVEV (reference sequence). CDR3 length equals 12 residues. V dropped 3 bases and J dropped 10 bases, with 7 bases sitting between them.

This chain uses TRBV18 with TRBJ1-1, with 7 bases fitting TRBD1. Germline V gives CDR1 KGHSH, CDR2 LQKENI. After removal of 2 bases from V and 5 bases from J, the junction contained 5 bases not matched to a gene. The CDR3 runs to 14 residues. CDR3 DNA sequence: TGTGCCAGCTCACCAATGCAGGGGGGAACTGAAGCTTTCTTT. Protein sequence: CASSPMQGGTEAFF.

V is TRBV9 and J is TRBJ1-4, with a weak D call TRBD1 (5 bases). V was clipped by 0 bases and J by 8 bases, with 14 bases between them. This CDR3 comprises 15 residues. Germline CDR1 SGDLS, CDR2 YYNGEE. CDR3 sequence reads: CASSVGAGRDEKLFF. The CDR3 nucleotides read TGTGCCAGCAGCGTAGGGGCAGGTAGGGACGAAAAACTGTTTTTT.

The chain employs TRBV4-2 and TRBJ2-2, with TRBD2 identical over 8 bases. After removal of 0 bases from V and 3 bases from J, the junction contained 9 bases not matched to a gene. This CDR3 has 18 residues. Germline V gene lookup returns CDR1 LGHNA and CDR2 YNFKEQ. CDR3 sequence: CASSQEVGGLAHTGELFF. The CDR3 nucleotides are TGTGCCAGCAGCCAAGAAGTTGGTGGACTAGCCCACACCGGGGAGCTGTTTTTT.

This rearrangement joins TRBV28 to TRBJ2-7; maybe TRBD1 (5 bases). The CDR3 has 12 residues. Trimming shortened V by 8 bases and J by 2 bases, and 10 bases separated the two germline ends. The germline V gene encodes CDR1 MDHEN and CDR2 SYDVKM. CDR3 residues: CASGAGPYEQYF. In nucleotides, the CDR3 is TGTGCCAGCGGGGCAGGGCCCTACGAGCAGTACTTC.